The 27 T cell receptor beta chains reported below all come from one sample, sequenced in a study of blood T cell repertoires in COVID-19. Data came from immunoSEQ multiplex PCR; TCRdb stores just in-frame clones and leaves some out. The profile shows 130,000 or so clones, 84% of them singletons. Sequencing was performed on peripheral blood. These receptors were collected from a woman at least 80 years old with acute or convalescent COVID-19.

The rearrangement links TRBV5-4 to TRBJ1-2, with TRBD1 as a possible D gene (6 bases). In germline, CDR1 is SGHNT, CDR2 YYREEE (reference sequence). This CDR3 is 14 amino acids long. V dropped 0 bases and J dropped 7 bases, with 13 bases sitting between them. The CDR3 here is CASSLVAGARGYTF. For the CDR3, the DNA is TGTGCCAGCAGCTTGGTGGCGGGGGCGCGTGGCTACACCTTC.

This chain's CDR3 is CASSLELGRGAFF. As DNA, the CDR3 is TGTGCCAGCAGCTTAGAGTTGGGTAGGGGGGCTTTCTTT. The rearrangement uses TRBV11-2 and TRBJ1-1, with D perhaps matching TRBD1 (6 bases). CDR3 size: 13 residues. Germline V gene data show CDR1 as SGHAT and CDR2 as FQNNGV. V lost 0 bases and J lost 11, with 13 bases in between.

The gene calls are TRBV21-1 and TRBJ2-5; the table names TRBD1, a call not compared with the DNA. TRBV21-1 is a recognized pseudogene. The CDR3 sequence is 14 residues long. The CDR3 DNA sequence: TGTGCCAGCGCCGGGACAGGGAGTCACGAGACCCAGTACTTC. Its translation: CASAGTGSHETQYF.

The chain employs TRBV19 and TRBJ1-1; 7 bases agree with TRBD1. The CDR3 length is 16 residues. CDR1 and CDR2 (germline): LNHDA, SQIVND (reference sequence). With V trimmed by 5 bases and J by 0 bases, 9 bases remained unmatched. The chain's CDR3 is CASSSSGTVLNTEAFF. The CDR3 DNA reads TGTGCCAGTAGTTCGTCCGGGACAGTGTTGAACACTGAAGCTTTCTTT.

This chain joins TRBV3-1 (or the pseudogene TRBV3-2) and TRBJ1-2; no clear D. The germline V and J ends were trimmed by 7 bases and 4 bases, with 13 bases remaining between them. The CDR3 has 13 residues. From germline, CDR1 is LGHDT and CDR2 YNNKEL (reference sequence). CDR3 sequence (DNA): TGTGCCAGCAATGGGGAGGGATCCTATGGCTACACCTTC. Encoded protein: CASNGEGSYGYTF.

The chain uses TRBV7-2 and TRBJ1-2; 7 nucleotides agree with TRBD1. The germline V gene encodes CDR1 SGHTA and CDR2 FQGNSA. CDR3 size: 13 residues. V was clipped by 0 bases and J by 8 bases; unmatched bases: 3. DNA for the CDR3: TGTGCCAGCAGCTTAGCGGGACAGAACGGCTACACCTTC. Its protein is CASSLAGQNGYTF.

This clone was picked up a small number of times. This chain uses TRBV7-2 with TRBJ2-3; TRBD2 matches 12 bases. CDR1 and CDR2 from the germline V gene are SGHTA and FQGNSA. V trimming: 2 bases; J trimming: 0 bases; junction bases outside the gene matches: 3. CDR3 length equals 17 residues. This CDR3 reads CASSLRLAGASTDTQYF. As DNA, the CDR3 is TGTGCCAGCAGCTTAAGACTAGCGGGGGCTAGCACAGATACGCAGTATTTT.

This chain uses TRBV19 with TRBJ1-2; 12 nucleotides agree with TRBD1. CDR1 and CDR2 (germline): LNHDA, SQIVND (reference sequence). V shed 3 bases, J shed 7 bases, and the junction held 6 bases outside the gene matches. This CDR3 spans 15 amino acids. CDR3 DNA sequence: TGTGCCAGTAGTATTGTGGGACAGGGGGCGCTTGGCTACACCTTC. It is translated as CASSIVGQGALGYTF.

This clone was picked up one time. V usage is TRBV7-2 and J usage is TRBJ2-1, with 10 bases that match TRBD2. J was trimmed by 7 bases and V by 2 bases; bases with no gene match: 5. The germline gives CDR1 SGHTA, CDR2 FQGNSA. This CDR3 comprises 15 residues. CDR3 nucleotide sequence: TGTGCCAGCAGCTTAAGGCTAGCGGGGGCGAATGAGCAGTTCTTC. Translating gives CASSLRLAGANEQFF.

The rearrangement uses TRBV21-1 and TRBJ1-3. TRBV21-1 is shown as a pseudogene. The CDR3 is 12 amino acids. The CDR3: CASSEGLLAIYF. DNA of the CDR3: TGTGCCAGCAGCGAGGGACTACTCGCCATATATTTT.

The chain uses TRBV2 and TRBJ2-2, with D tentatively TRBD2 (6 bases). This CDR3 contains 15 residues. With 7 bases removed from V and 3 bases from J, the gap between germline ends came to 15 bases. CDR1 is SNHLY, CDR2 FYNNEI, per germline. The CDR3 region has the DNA TGTGCCAGCATCGGGGGAAGGGTGGACACCGGGGAGCTGTTTTTT. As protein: CASIGGRVDTGELFF.

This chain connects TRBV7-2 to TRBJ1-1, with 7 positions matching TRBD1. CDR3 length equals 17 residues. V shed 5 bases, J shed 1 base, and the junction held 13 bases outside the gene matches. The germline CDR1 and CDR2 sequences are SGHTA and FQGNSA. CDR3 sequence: CASSPTGSGSRNTEAFF. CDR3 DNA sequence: TGTGCCAGCAGCCCGACAGGGTCGGGAAGTCGGAACACTGAAGCTTTCTTT.

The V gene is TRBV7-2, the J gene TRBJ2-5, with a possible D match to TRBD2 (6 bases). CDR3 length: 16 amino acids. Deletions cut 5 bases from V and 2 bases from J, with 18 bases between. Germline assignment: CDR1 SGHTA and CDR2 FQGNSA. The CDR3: CASSPRWRGDQETQYF. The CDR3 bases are TGTGCCAGCAGCCCCCGTTGGCGCGGGGATCAAGAGACCCAGTACTTC.

CDR3 sequence reads: CAWSPTGGRQPQHF. Written as DNA, the CDR3 is TGTGCCTGGAGCCCTACAGGGGGCAGACAGCCCCAGCATTTT. V usage is TRBV30 and J usage is TRBJ1-5; the match to TRBD1 covers 9 bases. Germline CDR1 and CDR2: GTSNPN and SVGIG (reference sequence). J gave up 7 bases and V 3 bases, and 7 bases lay outside the gene matches. The CDR3 covers 14 residues.

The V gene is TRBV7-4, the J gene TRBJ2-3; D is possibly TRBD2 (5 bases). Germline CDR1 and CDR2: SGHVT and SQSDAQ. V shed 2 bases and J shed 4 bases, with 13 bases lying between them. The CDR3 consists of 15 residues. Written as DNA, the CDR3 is TGTGCCAGCAGCTTAAGAGCTAGCCCCCCAGATACGCAGTATTTT. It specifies CASSLRASPPDTQYF.

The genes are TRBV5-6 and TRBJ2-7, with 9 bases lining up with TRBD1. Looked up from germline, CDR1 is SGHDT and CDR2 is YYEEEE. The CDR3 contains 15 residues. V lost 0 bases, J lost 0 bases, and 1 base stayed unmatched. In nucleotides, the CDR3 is TGTGCCAGCAGCTTGGTGGACAGGGGCTCCTACGAGCAGTACTTC. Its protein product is CASSLVDRGSYEQYF.

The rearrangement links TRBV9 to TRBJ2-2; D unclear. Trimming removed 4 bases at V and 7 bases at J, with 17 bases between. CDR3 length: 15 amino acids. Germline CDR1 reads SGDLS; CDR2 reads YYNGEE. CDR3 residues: CASSSFSWAGGELFF. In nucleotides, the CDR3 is TGTGCCAGCAGCTCCTTCAGTTGGGCTGGCGGGGAGCTGTTTTTT.

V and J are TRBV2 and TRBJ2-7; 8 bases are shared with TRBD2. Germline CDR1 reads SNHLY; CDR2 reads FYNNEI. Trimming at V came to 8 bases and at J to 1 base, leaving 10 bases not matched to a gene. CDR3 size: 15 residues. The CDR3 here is CASHFQRGPSYEQYF. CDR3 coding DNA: TGTGCCAGCCATTTCCAGCGGGGGCCTTCCTACGAGCAGTACTTC. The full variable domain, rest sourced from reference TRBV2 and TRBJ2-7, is EPEVTQTPSHQVTQMGQEVILRCVPISNHLYFYWYRQILGQKVEFLVSFYNNEISEKSEIFDDQFSVERPDGSNFTLKIRSTKLEDSAMYFCASHFQRGPSYEQYFGPGTRLTVT.

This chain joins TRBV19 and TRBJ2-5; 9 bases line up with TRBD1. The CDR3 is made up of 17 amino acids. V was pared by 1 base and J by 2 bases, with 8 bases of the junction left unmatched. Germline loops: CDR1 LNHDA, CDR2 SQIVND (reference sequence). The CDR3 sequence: CASSIGGQGGIQETQYF. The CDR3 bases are TGTGCCAGTAGTATAGGGGGACAGGGCGGTATACAAGAGACCCAGTACTTC.

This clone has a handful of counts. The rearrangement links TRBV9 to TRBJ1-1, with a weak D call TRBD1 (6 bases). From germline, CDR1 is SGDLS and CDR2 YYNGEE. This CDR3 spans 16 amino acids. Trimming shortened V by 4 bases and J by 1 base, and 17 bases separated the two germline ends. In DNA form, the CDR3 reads TGTGCCAGCAGCCCCCTAAGGGGGAGCTCGAACACTGAAGCTTTCTTT. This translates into CASSPLRGSSNTEAFF.

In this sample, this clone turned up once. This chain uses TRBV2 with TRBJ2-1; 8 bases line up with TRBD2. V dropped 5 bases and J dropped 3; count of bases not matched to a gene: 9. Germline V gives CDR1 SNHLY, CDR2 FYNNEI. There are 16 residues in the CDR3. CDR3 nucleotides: TGTGCCAGCAGTACTCCGGGGGGGTCCCTCTACAATGAGCAGTTCTTC. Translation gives CASSTPGGSLYNEQFF.

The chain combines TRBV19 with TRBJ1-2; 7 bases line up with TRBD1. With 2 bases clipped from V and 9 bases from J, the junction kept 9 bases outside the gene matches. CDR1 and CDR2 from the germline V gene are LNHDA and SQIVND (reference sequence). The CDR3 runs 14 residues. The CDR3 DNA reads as TGTGCCAGTAGTATAACCACAGGGGTAATGAGCTACACCTTC. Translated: CASSITTGVMSYTF.

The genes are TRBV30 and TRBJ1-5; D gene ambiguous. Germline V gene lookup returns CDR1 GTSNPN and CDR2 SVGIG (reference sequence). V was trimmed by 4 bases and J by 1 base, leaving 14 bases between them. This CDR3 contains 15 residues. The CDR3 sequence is CAWTDRGWSNQPQHF. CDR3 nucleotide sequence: TGTGCCTGGACCGACCGGGGTTGGAGCAATCAGCCCCAGCATTTT.

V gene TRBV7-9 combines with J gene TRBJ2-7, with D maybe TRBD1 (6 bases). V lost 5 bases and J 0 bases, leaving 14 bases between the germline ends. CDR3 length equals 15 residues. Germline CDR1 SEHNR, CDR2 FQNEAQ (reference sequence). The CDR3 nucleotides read TGTGCCAGCAGCACCCCAGGGGAGAGCTCCTACGAGCAGTACTTC. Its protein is CASSTPGESSYEQYF.

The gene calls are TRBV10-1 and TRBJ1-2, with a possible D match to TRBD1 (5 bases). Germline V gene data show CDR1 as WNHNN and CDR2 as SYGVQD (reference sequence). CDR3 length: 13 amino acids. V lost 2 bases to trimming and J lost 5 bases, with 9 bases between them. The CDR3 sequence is CASSEAGSYGYTF. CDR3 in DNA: TGCGCCAGCAGTGAGGCAGGGTCTTATGGCTACACCTTC.

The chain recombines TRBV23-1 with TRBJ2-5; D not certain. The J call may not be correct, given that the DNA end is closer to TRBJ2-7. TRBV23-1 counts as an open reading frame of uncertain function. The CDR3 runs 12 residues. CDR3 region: CASVGQAYEQYF. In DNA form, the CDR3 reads TGCGCCAGCGTGGGCCAGGCCTACGAGCAGTACTTC.

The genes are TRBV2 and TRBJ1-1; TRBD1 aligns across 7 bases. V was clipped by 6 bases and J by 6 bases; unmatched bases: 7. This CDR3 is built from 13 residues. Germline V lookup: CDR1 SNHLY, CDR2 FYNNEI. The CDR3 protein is CASRATGIAEAFF. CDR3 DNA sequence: TGTGCCAGCAGAGCGACAGGGATCGCTGAAGCTTTCTTT.